The 9 T cell receptor beta chains in this list originate from one sample, sequenced in a study of blood T cells in healthy people across ages. A J-beta primer mix and a sample-barcoded 5' primer were used in a second PCR of about 7 to 12 cycles. TCRdb independently ran MiXCR on the 5' RACE reads; one entry per CDR3 protein. Here the sample spans about 640,000 distinct CDR3 sequences, roughly 53% being singletons. Material for sequencing was blood. The source of these receptors is a man between 60 and 75 years old in good health.

This clonotype was seen a handful of times. The rearrangement uses TRBV6-5 and TRBJ2-7; 7 bases line up with TRBD1. This CDR3 is built from 15 residues. Germline CDR1 MNHEY, CDR2 SVGAGI. The ends lost 2 bases at V and 5 bases at J; junction bases unmatched: 9. The CDR3 spells CASSYQPGGRHEQYF. In DNA form, the CDR3 reads TGTGCCAGCAGTTACCAGCCAGGGGGTCGACACGAGCAGTACTTC.

The CDR3, as DNA: TGTGCCAGCAGCCCCGCGTGGCAGAACTACGAGCAGTACTTC. It translates to CASSPAWQNYEQYF. V usage is TRBV7-8 and J usage is TRBJ2-7; D remains unclear. Germline V gene sequence: CDR1 SGHVS, CDR2 FQNEAQ. Trimming took off 5 bases at V and 3 bases at J, with 14 bases between the two ends. This CDR3 comprises 14 residues.

This clonotype has just a few counts. J is TRBJ2-7 and V is TRBV7-2; D call uncertain. Trimming left V 1 base short and J 11 bases short, with 9 bases between. In germline, CDR1 is SGHTA, CDR2 FQGNSA. The CDR3 is made up of 11 amino acids. This CDR3 is CASSLGYSKYF. CDR3 DNA: TGTGCCAGCAGCTTAGGGTATTCTAAGTACTTC. Using reference TRBV7-2 and TRBJ2-7 for the parts outside the CDR3, the full variable domain is GAGVSQSPSNKVTEKGKDVELRCDPISGHTALYWYRQSLGQGLEFLIYFQGNSAPDKSGLPSDRFSAERTGGSVSTLTIQRTQQEDSAVYLCASSLGYSKYFGPGTRLTVT.

The rearrangement links TRBV11-2 to TRBJ2-5; 9 nucleotides align to TRBD2. With V trimmed by 8 bases and J by 0 bases, 4 bases remained unmatched. Looked up from germline, CDR1 is SGHAT and CDR2 is FQNNGV. This CDR3 comprises 14 residues. This CDR3 reads CASALAGNQETQYF. CDR3 in DNA: TGTGCCAGCGCCCTAGCGGGGAACCAAGAGACCCAGTACTTC.

The chain carries TRBV27 and TRBJ2-3, with TRBD1 as a possible D gene (6 bases). V was shortened by 3 bases and J by 6 bases, with 13 bases between the two germline ends. Germline V gene lookup returns CDR1 MNHEY and CDR2 SMNVEV (reference sequence). There are 14 residues in the CDR3. CDR3 nucleotides: TGTGCCAGCAGTTTCGGGACACTCAGCGATACGCAGTATTTT. Its protein product is CASSFGTLSDTQYF.

This chain uses TRBV20-1 with TRBJ2-7, with 7 nucleotides matching TRBD1. V lost 6 bases, J lost 0 bases, and 11 bases stayed unmatched. The CDR3 is made up of 15 amino acids. Germline loops: CDR1 DFQATT, CDR2 SNEGSKA (reference sequence). The CDR3 reads CSAVPGNRGSYEQYF. In nucleotides, the CDR3 is TGCAGTGCCGTACCCGGGAACAGGGGCTCCTACGAGCAGTACTTC.

The CDR3 is CASSYGRAGELFF. CDR3 coding DNA: TGTGCCAGCAGCTACGGGAGGGCCGGGGAGCTGTTTTTT. The chain uses TRBV5-6 and TRBJ2-2; TRBD2 aligns across 8 bases. This CDR3 contains 13 residues. The germline gives CDR1 SGHDT, CDR2 YYEEEE. V shed 3 bases and J 6 bases; nucleotides not matched to a gene: 1.

This clonotype was found many times. An end of the junction does not agree with germline; a read error may underlie this. V gene TRBV11-2 combines with J gene TRBJ2-5; D is unclear. The CDR3 is made up of 13 amino acids. The germline V gene has CDR1 SGHAT and CDR2 FQNNGV. CDR3 in DNA: TGCGCCAGCAGCCCTAGGGTACAAGAGACCCAGTACTTC. Translated, it gives CASSPRVQETQYF.

The rearrangement links TRBV5-1 to TRBJ2-1, with unresolved D. V was pared by 4 bases and J by 0 bases, with 20 bases between. The CDR3 extends over 18 amino acids. The germline CDR1 and CDR2 sequences are SGHRS and YFSETQ. The CDR3 DNA is TGCGCCAGCAGCCCCACCGTGGGTAATATGGGCTCCTACAATGAGCAGTTCTTC. Amino acids: CASSPTVGNMGSYNEQFF.